This passage covers 26 T cell receptor beta chains from one sample sequenced in a study of cytomegalovirus exposure and HLA in healthy donors. Vbeta (60) and Jbeta (13) primers were used in the PCR. Only in-frame clones appear in the TCRdb table, and some are missing; sequencing was by immunoSEQ multiplex PCR. The top ten clones hold about 16% of a sample with 90,000 to 140,000 clones, 9.5% to 15% of them seen once. Sequenced input: PBMCs. The receptors come from a man aged 40-50 years in good health and CMV-seropositive.

The chain employs TRBV5-1 and TRBJ2-5; possibly TRBD2 for D (6 bases). Trimming shortened V by 6 bases and J by 11 bases, and 23 bases separated the two germline ends. This CDR3 region has 14 residues. Germline assignment: CDR1 SGHRS and CDR2 YFSETQ. The CDR3 coding sequence is TGCGCCAGCACTCCCGGGACTGGGGTAGGAGAGCAGTACTTC. Its protein product is CASTPGTGVGEQYF.

The chain uses TRBV19 and TRBJ2-3; TRBD2 matches at 8 bases. The V gene's germline CDR1 is LNHDA and CDR2 SQIVND (reference sequence). With 7 bases clipped from V and 3 bases from J, the junction kept 15 bases outside the gene matches. This CDR3 contains 17 residues. The CDR3 loop is CASTESSGRGGTDTQYF. The DNA of the CDR3 is TGTGCCAGTACCGAATCGAGCGGGAGAGGGGGGACAGATACGCAGTATTTT.

The V gene is TRBV7-9, the J gene TRBJ1-2; the match to TRBD1 covers 8 bases. CDR3 length: 14 residues. Trimming removed 3 bases from V and 1 base from J; junction bases left unmatched: 1. CDR1 and CDR2 from the germline V gene are SEHNR and FQNEAQ (reference sequence). CDR3 in DNA: TGTGCCAGCAGCTTCGGACAGGGTAACTATGGCTACACCTTC. As protein: CASSFGQGNYGYTF.

This sequence joins TRBV7-2 and TRBJ2-1; TRBD2 matches at 7 bases. The CDR3 extends over 16 amino acids. Germline-derived CDR1 and CDR2 are SGHTA and FQGNSA. The trim removed 4 bases at V and 6 bases at J, leaving 12 bases unmatched. CDR3 amino acids: CASSYPRGAGRNEQFF. For the CDR3, the DNA is TGTGCCAGCAGCTACCCCCGGGGAGCGGGACGCAATGAGCAGTTCTTC. Complete variable domain (other parts from reference TRBV7-2 and TRBJ2-1): GAGVSQSPSNKVTEKGKDVELRCDPISGHTALYWYRQSLGQGLEFLIYFQGNSAPDKSGLPSDRFSAERTGGSVSTLTIQRTQQEDSAVYLCASSYPRGAGRNEQFFGPGTRLTVL.

This clone turned up a few times. The genes are TRBV15 and TRBJ2-7, with D maybe TRBD1 (6 bases). The CDR3 runs 15 residues. CDR1 is LNHNV and CDR2 is YYDKDF in the germline V gene (reference sequence). Trimming shortened V by 1 base and J by 3 bases, and 13 bases separated the two germline ends. CDR3: CATSRAGTPIYEQYF. CDR3 nucleotides: TGTGCCACCAGCAGAGCCGGGACACCAATCTACGAGCAGTACTTC.

This clone was observed a few times. This chain links TRBV7-9 with TRBJ2-7, with 7 bases identical to TRBD2. V gave up 1 base and J gave up 0 bases; unmatched junction bases: 3. From germline, CDR1 is SEHNR and CDR2 FQNEAQ (reference sequence). This CDR3 spans 15 amino acids. CDR3 in DNA: TGTGCCAGCAGCTTAGGAGGCGGGAGCTCCTACGAGCAGTACTTC. Encoded protein: CASSLGGGSSYEQYF.

The rearrangement links TRBV15 to TRBJ2-7, with a weak D call TRBD1 (6 bases). This CDR3 is 13 amino acids long. CDR1 and CDR2 from the germline V gene are LNHNV and YYDKDF (reference sequence). V shed 3 bases and J shed 4 bases, with 10 bases lying between them. The CDR3 spells CATSREGQYEQYF. The CDR3, as DNA: TGTGCCACCAGCAGGGAAGGACAGTACGAGCAGTACTTC.

This chain connects TRBV7-9 to TRBJ2-1; 10 bases agree with TRBD2. V shed 5 bases and J 0 bases; nucleotides not matched to a gene: 10. The V gene's germline CDR1 is SEHNR and CDR2 FQNEAQ (reference sequence). The CDR3 has 18 residues. For the CDR3, the DNA is TGTGCCAGCAGCCGGACTAGCGGACCCGGGGGCTCCTACAATGAGCAGTTCTTC. Its protein is CASSRTSGPGGSYNEQFF.

This clone was detected a few times. This rearrangement joins TRBV5-6 to TRBJ1-3; D is possibly TRBD1 (5 bases). Germline loops: CDR1 SGHDT, CDR2 YYEEEE. This CDR3 has 17 amino acids. V gave up 2 bases and J gave up 0 bases, with 15 bases separating them. In DNA, the CDR3 is TGTGCCAGCAGCTTTGACAGATCGTATACCTCTGGAAACACCATATATTTT. Its translation is CASSFDRSYTSGNTIYF. Using reference TRBV5-6 and TRBJ1-3 for the parts outside the CDR3, the full variable domain is DAGVTQSPTHLIKTRGQQVTLRCSPKSGHDTVSWYQQALGQGPQFIFQYYEEEERQRGNFPDRFSGHQFPNYSSELNVNALLLGDSALYLCASSFDRSYTSGNTIYFGEGSWLTVV.

V usage is TRBV5-4 and J usage is TRBJ2-1, with D unclear. Germline-derived CDR1 and CDR2 are SGHNT and YYREEE (reference sequence). This CDR3 contains 13 residues. V lost 4 bases to trimming and J lost 1 base, with 6 bases between them. The CDR3 coding sequence is TGTGCCAGCAGCCCCTCTTCCTACAATGAGCAGTTCTTC. As protein: CASSPSSYNEQFF.

The J gene is TRBJ1-5, the V gene TRBV7-9; 11 bases line up with TRBD1. CDR1 is SEHNR, CDR2 FQNEAQ, per germline (reference sequence). Trimming took 5 bases from V and 7 from J; bases not matched to a gene: 4. The CDR3 spans 14 residues. The CDR3 nucleotides read TGTGCCAGCAGCGCAGGACAGGGGGCCCAGCCCCAGCATTTT. This translates into CASSAGQGAQPQHF. Supplemented by reference TRBV7-9 and TRBJ1-5, the full variable domain reads DTGVSQNPRHKITKRGQNVTFRCDPISEHNRLYWYRQTLGQGPEFLTYFQNEAQLEKSRLLSDRFSAERPKGSFSTLEIQRTEQGDSAMYLCASSAGQGAQPQHFGDGTRLSIL.

V is TRBV9 and J is TRBJ1-2; D unresolved. Germline assignment: CDR1 SGDLS and CDR2 YYNGEE. The ends were cut back, 0 bases at V and 2 bases at J, with 8 bases in the middle. This CDR3 contains 14 residues. The CDR3 sequence: CASSVDLRNYGYTF. The DNA of the CDR3 is TGTGCCAGCAGCGTAGATCTCAGGAACTATGGCTACACCTTC. The complete variable domain, with remaining parts taken from reference TRBV9 and TRBJ1-2, reads DSGVTQTPKHLITATGQRVTLRCSPRSGDLSVYWYQQSLDQGLQFLIQYYNGEERAKGNILERFSAQQFPDLHSELNLSSLELGDSALYFCASSVDLRNYGYTFGSGTRLTVV.

This clone has a handful of counts. CDR3 sequence (DNA): TGTGCCACCCAGGGACTAGTAGAAACCGGGGAGCTGTTTTTT. Protein: CATQGLVETGELFF. This chain links TRBV27 with TRBJ2-2, with 8 nucleotides matching TRBD2. This CDR3 has 14 amino acids. The trim removed 10 bases at V and 5 bases at J, leaving 9 bases unmatched. The germline V gene has CDR1 MNHEY and CDR2 SMNVEV (reference sequence).

The J gene is TRBJ2-7, the V gene TRBV6-5, with D possibly being TRBD2 (5 bases). This CDR3 contains 15 residues. V gave up 6 bases and J gave up 0 bases, with 15 bases separating them. CDR1 MNHEY and CDR2 SVGAGI come from the germline V gene. CDR3 residues: CASSDERVHSYEQYF. The DNA for the CDR3 is TGTGCCAGCAGCGACGAGAGGGTCCACTCCTACGAGCAGTACTTC.

The genes are TRBV27 and TRBJ1-5; D may be TRBD1 (6 bases). CDR3 size: 15 residues. Trimming shortened V by 5 bases and J by 1 base, and 12 bases separated the two germline ends. Germline CDR1 reads MNHEY; CDR2 reads SMNVEV (reference sequence). CDR3 sequence: CASSQIQGSNQPQHF. In DNA, the CDR3 is TGTGCCAGCAGTCAGATACAGGGAAGCAATCAGCCCCAGCATTTT.

This chain joins TRBV4-1 and TRBJ2-5; 9 bases match TRBD2. The last part of the DNA fits TRBJ2-7 better; the J call may be wrong. Looked up from germline, CDR1 is MGHRA and CDR2 is YSYEKL. The CDR3 runs 14 residues. Written as DNA, the CDR3 is TGCGCCAGCAGCCGGATTAGCGGGAGTCACGAGCAGTACTTC. Translating gives CASSRISGSHEQYF.

This chain uses TRBV9 with TRBJ2-2; 11 nucleotides match TRBD2. The CDR3 runs 17 residues. Trimming removed 0 bases from V and 4 bases from J; junction bases left unmatched: 5. Germline values: CDR1 SGDLS, CDR2 YYNGEE. The CDR3: CASSVGQTSGTTGELFF. As DNA, the CDR3 is TGTGCCAGCAGCGTAGGGCAGACTAGCGGGACCACCGGGGAGCTGTTTTTT.

V gene TRBV6-1 combines with J gene TRBJ1-3; possible D gene TRBD1, 6 bases. Germline V CDR1 and CDR2: MNHNS, SASEGT. Trimming pared 5 bases from V and 3 bases from J, leaving 14 bases between. The CDR3 is 15 residues long. The CDR3 reads CASSQQGVGGNTIYF. The CDR3 DNA reads as TGTGCCAGCAGTCAACAGGGAGTAGGTGGAAACACCATATATTTT.

The rearrangement uses TRBV4-1 and TRBJ2-5; no definite D call. The CDR3 length is 12 residues. V lost 3 bases and J 2 bases, leaving 4 bases between the germline ends. From germline, CDR1 is MGHRA and CDR2 YSYEKL. CDR3 DNA: TGCGCCAGCAGCCATCCTCAAGAGACCCAGTACTTC. It is translated as CASSHPQETQYF.

Only a few counts were recorded for this clone. V gene TRBV27 combines with J gene TRBJ1-3; no clear D gene. Trimming removed 2 bases from V and 2 bases from J, with 13 bases in between. CDR1 is MNHEY and CDR2 is SMNVEV in the germline V gene (reference sequence). The CDR3 runs 16 residues. The CDR3 loop is CASSLVRYHPGNTIYF. DNA for the CDR3: TGTGCCAGCAGTTTAGTGCGATACCACCCTGGAAACACCATATATTTT.

The rearrangement uses TRBV29-1 and TRBJ1-5; TRBD1 matches at 7 bases. V was clipped by 6 bases and J by 3 bases; unmatched bases: 2. CDR1 is SQVTM, CDR2 ANQGSEA, per germline. The CDR3 is made up of 12 amino acids. CDR3 amino acids: CSVGQPNQPQHF. The DNA of the CDR3 is TGCAGCGTGGGACAGCCCAATCAGCCCCAGCATTTT.

Only a few counts were recorded for this clone. The V gene is TRBV28, the J gene TRBJ2-7; D is possibly TRBD2 (6 bases). The CDR3 consists of 15 residues. Germline lookup yields CDR1 MDHEN and CDR2 SYDVKM. Trimming pared 6 bases from V and 5 bases from J, leaving 20 bases between. The CDR3 DNA reads TGTGCCAGCAGACCAGTAGGGCAGGGAGGCCACGAGCAGTACTTC. Translating it yields CASRPVGQGGHEQYF.

The V call is TRBV5-1, the J call TRBJ1-2; D might be TRBD1 (5 bases). V was trimmed by 5 bases and J by 6 bases, leaving 11 bases between them. The CDR3 covers 12 residues. The V gene's germline CDR1 is SGHRS and CDR2 YFSETQ. CDR3 coding DNA: TGCGCCAGCAGAACTGACAGAGATGGCTACACCTTC. Encoded protein: CASRTDRDGYTF.

This chain connects TRBV5-4 to TRBJ2-5; 9 nucleotides match TRBD2. The ends lost 3 bases at V and 2 bases at J; junction bases unmatched: 2. Germline V gene sequence: CDR1 SGHNT, CDR2 YYREEE (reference sequence). The CDR3 sequence is 14 residues long. The CDR3 here is CASSSLAGQETQYF. The CDR3 DNA follows: TGTGCCAGCAGCTCGCTAGCGGGGCAAGAGACCCAGTACTTC.

The genes are TRBV5-1 and TRBJ2-1; TRBD2 aligns across 9 bases. V was pared by 1 base and J by 3 bases, with 5 bases of the junction left unmatched. Germline CDR1 SGHRS, CDR2 YFSETQ. The CDR3 length is 16 residues. The CDR3 protein is CASSLFPSGDYNEQFF. In DNA, the CDR3 is TGCGCCAGCAGCTTGTTTCCTAGCGGGGACTACAATGAGCAGTTCTTC.

This clone has a handful of counts. The V call is TRBV19, the J call TRBJ2-5, with 10 bases aligning to TRBD2. Losses at the gene ends were 3 bases for V and 5 bases for J; bases not matched to a gene: 12. Germline lookup yields CDR1 LNHDA and CDR2 SQIVND (reference sequence). The CDR3 loop spans 17 amino acids. The CDR3: CASSIGGASGSTETQYF. The CDR3, as DNA: TGTGCCAGTAGTATTGGGGGAGCTAGCGGGAGTACGGAGACCCAGTACTTC.